These 21 T cell receptor beta chains share one sample of origin, sequenced in a study of prognosis after radiotherapy for stage I lung cancer. Genomic DNA yielded TCR beta CDR3, amplified by two-round multiplex PCR. During first-round PCR, primers specific to each TRBV and TRBJ gene were used. A single record per CDR3 protein comes from TCRdb applying MiXCR to the multiplex PCR reads. The data hold around 13,000 distinct CDR3 sequences, with 43% observed a single time. Material: PBMCs, obtained before or after stereotactic body radiation therapy (not recorded which). The source of these receptors is a donor aged 50 or older with non-small cell lung cancer.

Concerning this clonotype itself: A read error may produce the germline difference seen at one junction end. The chain uses TRBV28 and TRBJ1-2; a possible D gene is TRBD1 (5 bases). This CDR3 is 14 amino acids long. In germline, CDR1 is MDHEN, CDR2 SYDVKM. The CDR3 DNA is TGTGCCAGCAGTCCGTTGGTACAGGCCTATGTCTACACCTTC. This codes for CASSPLVQAYVYTF.

In its sample, this clonotype was seen a few times. A far larger clone lies a single base away; this is likely a read error. The J gene is TRBJ2-7, the V gene TRBV6-2 or TRBV6-3, with D possibly called TRBD1 or TRBD2 (6 bases each). CDR3 length equals 14 residues. From germline, CDR1 is MNHEY and CDR2 SVGEGT. The DNA for the CDR3 is TGTGCCAGCAGTTACCTCGGGGGCTCCCACGAGCAGTACTTC. It codes for CASSYLGGSHEQYF.

Worth noting for this clonotype: Its ends do not fully match the called genes, so a read error is possible. The rearrangement links TRBV7-2 to TRBJ2-7, with D perhaps assigned TRBD1 or TRBD2 (5 bases each). Germline CDR1 SGHTA, CDR2 FQGNSA. The CDR3 length is 14 residues. CDR3 bases: TGTGCCAGCAGCCCCCGGGACCAGTCCTCCGAGCAGTACTTC. Protein sequence: CASSPRDQSSEQYF. The whole variable domain, filled in from reference TRBV7-2 and TRBJ2-7, reads GAGVSQSPSNKVTEKGKDVELRCDPISGHTALYWYRQSLGQGLEFLIYFQGNSAPDKSGLPSDRFSAERTGGSVSTLTIQRTQQEDSAVYLCASSPRDQSSEQYFGPGTRLTVT.

This clonotype was detected many times. The chain links TRBV28 to TRBJ1-3; D not certain. The CDR3 consists of 14 residues. V lost 3 bases and J 0 bases, leaving 6 bases between the germline ends. The germline gives CDR1 MDHEN, CDR2 SYDVKM. In nucleotides, the CDR3 is TGTGCCAGCAGTTTTGCGACCTCTGGAAACACCATATATTTT. It is translated as CASSFATSGNTIYF.

DNA for the CDR3: TGCGCCAGCAGCCCGACAGGGTTCGGTGTGGGCAATCAGCCCCAGCATTTT. This gives the protein CASSPTGFGVGNQPQHF. This chain uses TRBV5-1 with TRBJ1-5; TRBD1 matches 7 bases. Germline trimming cut 4 bases from V and 2 bases from J; bases unmatched to any gene: 12. Germline V lookup: CDR1 SGHRS, CDR2 YFSETQ. The CDR3 is 17 amino acids.

The chain uses TRBV5-1 and TRBJ2-7; D call uncertain. Germline lookup yields CDR1 SGHRS and CDR2 YFSETQ. CDR3 length: 14 residues. The V and J ends lost 4 bases and 0 bases respectively, with 11 bases between them. CDR3 sequence: CASSMSKFSYEQYF. Here the CDR3 DNA reads TGCGCCAGCAGCATGAGCAAATTCTCCTACGAGCAGTACTTC. Combining the CDR3 with reference TRBV5-1 and TRBJ2-7 gives the whole variable domain KAGVTQTPRYLIKTRGQQVTLSCSPISGHRSVSWYQQTPGQGLQFLFEYFSETQRNKGNFPGRFSGRQFSNSRSEMNVSTLELGDSALYLCASSMSKFSYEQYFGPGTRLTVT.

In regard to this clonotype: With a far larger clone one base away, a read error is the likely cause. The chain is built from TRBV6-4 and TRBJ1-6; no clear D. The germline gives CDR1 MRHNA, CDR2 SNTAGT. The CDR3 length is 14 residues. The CDR3: CSSRPDGSNSPLHF. CDR3 coding DNA: TGTTCCAGCAGACCCGACGGGTCTAATTCACCCCTCCACTTT.

This clonotype counts as medium-sized (0.01 to 0.1%). This rearrangement joins TRBV5-1 to TRBJ2-1; the D gene is possibly TRBD1 (5 bases). CDR3 length: 16 amino acids. Germline CDR1 SGHRS, CDR2 YFSETQ. The V end lost 0 bases, the J end lost 0 bases, and 10 bases lay between the germline ends. The DNA of the CDR3 is TGCGCCAGCAGCTTGGTGACAGTAAGCTCCTACAATGAGCAGTTCTTC. Translated: CASSLVTVSSYNEQFF.

In its sample, this clonotype was seen many times. This CDR3 is CASSPDTGELFF. As DNA, the CDR3 is TGTGCCAGCTCACCGGACACCGGGGAGCTGTTTTTT. The genes are TRBV18 and TRBJ2-2; D not certain. Germline-derived CDR1 and CDR2 are KGHSH and LQKENI. Between the trimmed V and J ends, which lost 3 bases and 3 bases, there was a span of 2 bases. This CDR3 contains 12 residues.

This clonotype was seen at least ten times. Possible read error: a much larger clone is one base away. The chain couples TRBV7-9 to TRBJ2-7; D is undetermined. V lost 5 bases, J lost 4 bases, and 9 bases lay in between. This CDR3 has 12 residues. The germline CDR1 and CDR2 sequences are SEHNR and FQNEAQ (reference sequence). The CDR3 sequence: CASSLLVYEQYF. The CDR3 nucleotides are TGTGCCAGCAGCCTCCTTGTGTACGAGCAGTACTTC. Full variable domain (outside the CDR3, taken from reference TRBV7-9 and TRBJ2-7): DTGVSQNPRHKITKRGQNVTFRCDPISEHNRLYWYRQTLGQGPEFLTYFQNEAQLEKSRLLSDRFSAERPKGSFSTLEIQRTEQGDSAMYLCASSLLVYEQYFGPGTRLTVT.

This clonotype was seen ten or more times. At one boundary the junction diverges from the germline segment, which might be a read error. This chain uses TRBV12-3 or TRBV12-4 with TRBJ2-3; maybe TRBD2 (5 bases). The CDR3 runs to 14 residues. The CDR3 here is CAGSLFRRADTQYF. The CDR3 coding sequence is TGTGCCGGCAGTTTATTTAGGCGGGCAGATACGCAGTATTTT.

This clonotype was picked up many times. The gene calls are TRBV2 and TRBJ2-1, with D perhaps matching TRBD1 or TRBD2 (5 bases each). Germline V lookup: CDR1 SNHLY, CDR2 FYNNEI. The V and J ends lost 6 bases and 12 bases respectively, with 21 bases between them. This CDR3 region has 14 residues. The CDR3 reads CASRAGSTSGAQFF. CDR3 sequence (DNA): TGTGCCAGCAGGGCCGGGTCAACCTCCGGGGCGCAGTTCTTC.

Many counts were recorded for this clonotype. The gene calls are TRBV7-9 and TRBJ2-1, with D perhaps being TRBD1 or TRBD2 (6 bases each). The CDR3 covers 13 residues. V lost 0 bases and J lost 7, with 7 bases in between. Germline V gene lookup returns CDR1 SEHNR and CDR2 FQNEAQ (reference sequence). The CDR3, as DNA: TGTGCCAGCAGCTTAGCAGGGGGGAATGAGCAGTTCTTC. Translated, it gives CASSLAGGNEQFF.

This clonotype was observed a handful of times. A much larger clone sits a single nucleotide away, making a read error possible. J is TRBJ1-2 and V is TRBV29-1; no clear D gene. The ends were cut back, 4 bases at V and 8 bases at J, with 14 bases in the middle. Germline V gene lookup returns CDR1 SQVTM and CDR2 ANQGSEA. CDR3 length: 12 amino acids. The CDR3, as DNA: TGCAGCGTTGGAGAGGTGCCTATAGGCTACACCTTC. Translated, it gives CSVGEVPIGYTF.

The rearrangement joins TRBV6-2 or TRBV6-3 to TRBJ1-2, with D maybe TRBD1 (5 bases). V lost 2 bases to trimming and J lost 9 bases, with 13 bases between them. CDR1 is MNHEY and CDR2 is SVGEGT in the germline V gene. This CDR3 region has 13 residues. DNA for the CDR3: TGTGCCAGCAGTTACGGGGCCTGGATGAGCTACACCTTC. Translated, it gives CASSYGAWMSYTF.

This clonotype was seen at least ten times. This chain uses TRBV5-6 with TRBJ1-2; TRBD1 agrees at 7 bases. V lost 4 bases to trimming and J lost 0 bases; unmatched junction nucleotides: 9. The CDR3 sequence is 16 residues long. Looked up from germline, CDR1 is SGHDT and CDR2 is YYEEEE. The CDR3 loop is CASSQIGQAANYGYTF. The CDR3 DNA sequence: TGTGCCAGCAGCCAGATCGGACAGGCAGCTAACTATGGCTACACCTTC. The entire variable domain, with the rest obtained from reference TRBV5-6 and TRBJ1-2, is as follows: DAGVTQSPTHLIKTRGQQVTLRCSPKSGHDTVSWYQQALGQGPQFIFQYYEEEERQRGNFPDRFSGHQFPNYSSELNVNALLLGDSALYLCASSQIGQAANYGYTFGSGTRLTVV.

At least ten counts were recorded for this clonotype. The V call is TRBV28, the J call TRBJ1-4; 7 positions match TRBD1. Germline V gene lookup returns CDR1 MDHEN and CDR2 SYDVKM. J was trimmed by 4 bases and V by 3 bases; bases with no gene match: 5. The CDR3 has 15 amino acids. CDR3 in amino acids: CASSFGQAINEKLFF. CDR3 nucleotide sequence: TGTGCCAGCAGTTTCGGACAGGCGATTAATGAAAAACTGTTTTTT.

This clonotype was seen only once. This chain joins TRBV6-1 and TRBJ1-2; a weak D match, TRBD1 (5 bases). Trimming removed 8 bases from V and 3 bases from J, with 16 bases in between. CDR1 is MNHNS and CDR2 is SASEGT in the germline V gene. This CDR3 contains 14 residues. CDR3 sequence (DNA): TGTGCCAGCCCTACCCTTACAGGCGACTATGGCTACACCTTC. Protein: CASPTLTGDYGYTF.

In this sample, this clonotype turned up many times. CDR3 coding DNA: TGCAGTGCTTATCCACCCGGGACAGGGGATGGCTACACCTTC. Translation gives CSAYPPGTGDGYTF. The chain combines TRBV20-1 with TRBJ1-2; 10 nucleotides align to TRBD1. CDR1 is DFQATT and CDR2 is SNEGSKA in the germline V gene (reference sequence). This CDR3 region has 14 residues. V lost 5 bases and J lost 6; bases outside the gene matches: 9.

The table lists this clonotype with many counts. The chain has TRBV18 and TRBJ1-4; no clear D gene. There are 12 residues in the CDR3. The germline gives CDR1 KGHSH, CDR2 LQKENI. Trimming shortened V by 6 bases and J by 13 bases, and 15 bases separated the two germline ends. CDR3 DNA sequence: TGTGCCAGCTCGTGGATCTTTTTGAGACTGTTTTTT. This encodes CASSWIFLRLFF.

By share, this clonotype counts as medium-sized. This sequence joins TRBV28 and TRBJ1-6; 7 bases agree with TRBD1. This CDR3 is built from 14 residues. The V gene's germline CDR1 is MDHEN and CDR2 SYDVKM. The V segment lost 4 bases and the J segment 15 bases; nucleotides outside the gene matches: 12. CDR3 DNA sequence: TGTGCCAGCAGTTCCTCGAGACAGGGTAAAGGCCTCCACTTT. Amino acids: CASSSSRQGKGLHF.